The TCR beta chain described here comes from a study of cytomegalovirus exposure and HLA in healthy donors. Profiled with immunoSEQ multiplex PCR; TCRdb holds only in-frame clones, not every one. The sample records about 98,000 clones, about 95% being singletons. CDR1 and CDR2 (germline): LNHNV, YYDKDF (reference sequence). V gave up 0 bases and J gave up 5 bases; unmatched junction bases: 11. The CDR3 has 17 amino acids. This receptor was identified in a woman in her late teens or twenties in good health and CMV-seronegative. Material: PBMCs. The chain joins TRBV15 to TRBJ2-5; 8 nucleotides agree with TRBD2. DNA of the CDR3: TGTGCCACCAGCAGAGATAAGGGCGGGGGGCCCCGGGAGACCCAGTACTTC. It specifies CATSRDKGGGPRETQYF.